This entry is about one T cell receptor (beta chain). What it binds is unknown. The sample comes from a study of PD-1 blockade in classical Hodgkin lymphoma. Whole-study findings and limits: CD4+ TCR diversity climbed significantly by C4D1, unlike CD8+ TCR diversity. The diversity seen at baseline in complete responders resembled that of newly diagnosed patients.

Brentuximab vedotin exposure varied, and every patient relapsed after autologous stem cell transplantation. This CDR3 spans 14 amino acids. Germline trimming cut 6 bases from V and 6 bases from J; bases unmatched to any gene: 7. Germline CDR1 and CDR2: SGHRS and YFSETQ. Here immunoSEQ multiplex PCR was the method, and the copy in TCRdb shows in-frame clones only, minus some. The data show approximately 12,000 clones, approximately 82% seen once. This chain joins TRBV5-1 and TRBJ1-1; 11 bases are a match to TRBD1. The sequencing used peripheral blood mononuclear cells (PBMCs), collected before the second cycle of nivolumab. The sequence was obtained from a human donor with classical Hodgkin lymphoma. CDR3 bases: TGCGCCAGCAAGGTACCGGGACAGGGGGCTGAAGCTTTCTTT. It encodes CASKVPGQGAEAFF.